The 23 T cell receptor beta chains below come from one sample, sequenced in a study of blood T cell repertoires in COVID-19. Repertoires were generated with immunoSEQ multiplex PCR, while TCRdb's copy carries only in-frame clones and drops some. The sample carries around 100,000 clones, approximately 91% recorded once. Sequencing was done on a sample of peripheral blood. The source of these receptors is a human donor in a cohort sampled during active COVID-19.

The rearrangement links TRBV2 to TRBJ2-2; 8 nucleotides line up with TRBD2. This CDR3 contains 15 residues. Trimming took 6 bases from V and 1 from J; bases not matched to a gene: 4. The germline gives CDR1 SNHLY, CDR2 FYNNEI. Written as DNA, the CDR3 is TGTGCCAGCAGGGGAACTAGCGGGAACACCGGGGAGCTGTTTTTT. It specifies CASRGTSGNTGELFF.

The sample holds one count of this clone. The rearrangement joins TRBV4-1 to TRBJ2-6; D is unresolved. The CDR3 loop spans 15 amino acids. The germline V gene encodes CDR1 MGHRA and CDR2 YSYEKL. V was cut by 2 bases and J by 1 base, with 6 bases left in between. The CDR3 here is CASSQRRSGANVLTF. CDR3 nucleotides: TGCGCCAGCAGCCAACGCAGGTCTGGGGCCAACGTCCTGACTTTC.

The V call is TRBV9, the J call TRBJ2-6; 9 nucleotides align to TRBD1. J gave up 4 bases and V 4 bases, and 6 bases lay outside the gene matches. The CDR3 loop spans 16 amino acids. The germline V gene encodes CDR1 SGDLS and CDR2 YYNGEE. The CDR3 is CASSIRTGDGANVLTF. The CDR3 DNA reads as TGTGCCAGCAGCATACGGACAGGGGACGGGGCCAACGTCCTGACTTTC.

The CDR3 sequence: CASSQVEGTGELFF. As DNA, the CDR3 is TGTGCCAGCAGCCAAGTGGAGGGTACCGGGGAGCTGTTTTTT. The chain links TRBV3-1 (or the pseudogene TRBV3-2) to TRBJ2-2; weak D call: TRBD2 (6 bases). Trimming took off 1 base at V and 5 bases at J, with 8 bases between the two ends. The CDR3 loop spans 14 amino acids. Germline CDR1 LGHDT, CDR2 YNNKEL (reference sequence).

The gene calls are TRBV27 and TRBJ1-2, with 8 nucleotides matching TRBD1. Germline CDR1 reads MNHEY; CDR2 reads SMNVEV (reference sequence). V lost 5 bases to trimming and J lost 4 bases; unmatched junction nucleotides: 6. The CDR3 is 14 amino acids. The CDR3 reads CASSLRQGPYGYTF. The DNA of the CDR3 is TGTGCCAGCAGTCTTAGACAGGGGCCCTATGGCTACACCTTC.

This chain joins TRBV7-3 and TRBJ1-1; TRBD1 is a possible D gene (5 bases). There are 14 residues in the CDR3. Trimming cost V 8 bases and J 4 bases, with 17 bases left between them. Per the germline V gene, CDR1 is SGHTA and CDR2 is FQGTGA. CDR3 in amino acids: CASGRTGLGTEAFF. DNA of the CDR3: TGTGCCAGCGGCAGAACGGGACTTGGCACTGAAGCTTTCTTT.

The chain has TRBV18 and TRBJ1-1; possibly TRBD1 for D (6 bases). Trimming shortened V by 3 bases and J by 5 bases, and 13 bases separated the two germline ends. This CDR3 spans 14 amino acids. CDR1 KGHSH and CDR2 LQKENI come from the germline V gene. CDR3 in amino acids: CASSPTGSGTEAFF. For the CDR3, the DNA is TGTGCCAGCTCACCCACAGGGTCAGGTACTGAAGCTTTCTTT.

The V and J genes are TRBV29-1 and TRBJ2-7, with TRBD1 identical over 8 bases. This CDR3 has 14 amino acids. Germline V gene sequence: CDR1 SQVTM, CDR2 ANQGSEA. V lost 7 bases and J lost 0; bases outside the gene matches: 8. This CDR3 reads CSAGHRGSSYEQYF. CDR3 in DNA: TGCAGCGCTGGGCACAGGGGGAGCTCCTACGAGCAGTACTTC.

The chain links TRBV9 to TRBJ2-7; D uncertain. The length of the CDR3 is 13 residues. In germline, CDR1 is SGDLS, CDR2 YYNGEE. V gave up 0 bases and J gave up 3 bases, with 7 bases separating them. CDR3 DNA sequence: TGTGCCAGCAGCGTAGGCGAGTTCTACGAGCAGTACTTC. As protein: CASSVGEFYEQYF.

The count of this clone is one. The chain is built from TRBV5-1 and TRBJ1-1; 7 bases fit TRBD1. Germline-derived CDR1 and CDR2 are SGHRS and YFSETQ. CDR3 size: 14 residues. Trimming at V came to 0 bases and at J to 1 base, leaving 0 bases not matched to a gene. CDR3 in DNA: TGCGCCAGCAGCTTGGACAGGGGGAACACTGAAGCTTTCTTT. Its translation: CASSLDRGNTEAFF.

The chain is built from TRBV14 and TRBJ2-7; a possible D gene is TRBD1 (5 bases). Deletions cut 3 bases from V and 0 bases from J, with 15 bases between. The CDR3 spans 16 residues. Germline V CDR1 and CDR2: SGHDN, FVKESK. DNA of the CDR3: TGTGCCAGCAGCCACCCTAAAGACAGACGCTCCTACGAGCAGTACTTC. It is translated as CASSHPKDRRSYEQYF.

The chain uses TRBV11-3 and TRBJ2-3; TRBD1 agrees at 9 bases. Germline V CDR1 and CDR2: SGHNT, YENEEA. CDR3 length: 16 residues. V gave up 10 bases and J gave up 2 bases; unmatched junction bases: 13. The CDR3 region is CATQERDRGFTDTQYF. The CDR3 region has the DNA TGTGCCACCCAAGAGAGAGACAGGGGGTTCACAGATACGCAGTATTTT.

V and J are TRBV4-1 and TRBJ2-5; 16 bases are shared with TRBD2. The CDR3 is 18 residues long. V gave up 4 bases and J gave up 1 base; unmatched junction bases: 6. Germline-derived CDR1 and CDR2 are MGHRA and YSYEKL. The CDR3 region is CASSLGLAGGPFQETQYF. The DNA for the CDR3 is TGCGCCAGCAGCCTGGGACTAGCGGGGGGGCCTTTCCAAGAGACCCAGTACTTC.

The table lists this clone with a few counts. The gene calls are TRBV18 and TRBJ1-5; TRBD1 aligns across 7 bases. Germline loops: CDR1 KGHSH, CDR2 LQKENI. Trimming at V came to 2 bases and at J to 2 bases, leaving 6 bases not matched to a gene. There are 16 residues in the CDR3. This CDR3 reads CASSPVTGKGNQPQHF. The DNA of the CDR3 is TGTGCCAGCTCACCAGTGACAGGGAAAGGCAATCAGCCCCAGCATTTT.

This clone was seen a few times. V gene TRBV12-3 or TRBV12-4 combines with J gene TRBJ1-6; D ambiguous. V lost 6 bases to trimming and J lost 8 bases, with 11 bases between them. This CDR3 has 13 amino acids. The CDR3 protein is CASSRAVYSPLHF. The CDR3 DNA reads TGTGCCAGCAGCCGCGCTGTATATTCACCCCTCCACTTT.

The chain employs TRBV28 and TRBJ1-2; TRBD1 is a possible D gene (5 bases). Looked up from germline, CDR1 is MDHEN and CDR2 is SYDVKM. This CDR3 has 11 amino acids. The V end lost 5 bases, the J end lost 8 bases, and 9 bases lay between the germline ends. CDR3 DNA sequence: TGTGCCAGCAGTCTGACAGACGGCTACACCTTC. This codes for CASSLTDGYTF.

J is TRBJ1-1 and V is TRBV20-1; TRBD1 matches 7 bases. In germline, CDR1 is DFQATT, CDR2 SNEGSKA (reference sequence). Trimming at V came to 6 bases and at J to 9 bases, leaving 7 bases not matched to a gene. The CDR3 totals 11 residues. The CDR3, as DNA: TGCAGTGCGGGACAGCCTGGGAAAGCTTTCTTT. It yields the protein CSAGQPGKAFF.

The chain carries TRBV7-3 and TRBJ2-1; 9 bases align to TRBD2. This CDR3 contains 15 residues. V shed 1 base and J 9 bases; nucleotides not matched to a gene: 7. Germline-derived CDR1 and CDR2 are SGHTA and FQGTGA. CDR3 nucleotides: TGTGCCAGCAGCTTAAGGGCGGGAGGGCCTAGTGAGCAGTTCTTC. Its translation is CASSLRAGGPSEQFF.

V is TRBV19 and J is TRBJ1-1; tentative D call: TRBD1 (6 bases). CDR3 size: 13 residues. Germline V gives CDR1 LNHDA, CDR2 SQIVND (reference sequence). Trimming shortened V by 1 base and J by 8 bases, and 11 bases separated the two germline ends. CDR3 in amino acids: CASSIGGRGEAFF. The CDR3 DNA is TGTGCCAGTAGTATAGGAGGCAGGGGAGAAGCTTTCTTT.

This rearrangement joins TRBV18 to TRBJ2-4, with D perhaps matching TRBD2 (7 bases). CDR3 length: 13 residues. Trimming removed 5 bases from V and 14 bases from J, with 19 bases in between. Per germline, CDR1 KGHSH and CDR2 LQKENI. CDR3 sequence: CASSTEKGGGKYF. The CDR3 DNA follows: TGTGCCAGCTCAACCGAGAAAGGGGGAGGGAAGTACTTC.

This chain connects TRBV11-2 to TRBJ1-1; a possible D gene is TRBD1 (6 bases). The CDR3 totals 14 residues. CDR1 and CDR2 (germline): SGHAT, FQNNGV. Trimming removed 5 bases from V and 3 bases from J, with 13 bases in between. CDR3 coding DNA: TGTGCCAGCAGCAACATCAGGGGCGACACTGAAGCTTTCTTT. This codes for CASSNIRGDTEAFF.

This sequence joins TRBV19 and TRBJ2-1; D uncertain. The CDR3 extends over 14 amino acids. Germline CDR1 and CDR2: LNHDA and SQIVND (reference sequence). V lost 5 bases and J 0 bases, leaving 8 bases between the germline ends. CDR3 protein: CASSPQSSYNEQFF. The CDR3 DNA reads TGTGCCAGTAGTCCCCAGTCCTCCTACAATGAGCAGTTCTTC.

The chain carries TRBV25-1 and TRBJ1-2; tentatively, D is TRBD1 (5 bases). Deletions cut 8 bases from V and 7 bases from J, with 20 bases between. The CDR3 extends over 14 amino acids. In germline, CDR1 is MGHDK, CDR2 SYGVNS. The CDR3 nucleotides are TGTGCCAGCGGCGGGGCAGCGTCTTACCCTGGCTACACCTTC. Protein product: CASGGAASYPGYTF.